These T cell receptor beta chains were read from a single sample in a study of shared clonotypes between healthy human individuals. Produced via immunoSEQ multiplex PCR; TCRdb's table is partial and in-frame only. This table holds millions of clones, 85% to 95% found once. Input material: naive CD4+ T cells sorted from blood. Receptors originate from a man younger than 30 in good health. Each CDR3 is given without its conserved first and last residue. Each record gives: CDR3 length, V gene, CDR3 protein.

len: 15; v_gene: TRBV19; CDR3aa: ASSTDAQGYSNQPQH
len: 14; v_gene: TRBV28; CDR3aa: ASSSRQGSSNQPQH
len: 16; v_gene: TRBV7-9; CDR3aa: ASSLRGSGRSRADTQY
len: 14; v_gene: TRBV5-4; CDR3aa: ASSLALTGFGGELF
len: 12; v_gene: TRBV5-1; CDR3aa: ASSSGQGREKLF
len: 12; v_gene: TRBV30; CDR3aa: ALTLSSVADTQY
len: 16; v_gene: TRBV7-2; CDR3aa: ASSLRSSGSSGANVLT
len: 13; v_gene: TRBV21-1; CDR3aa: ANSTNGTLSYEQY
len: 14; v_gene: TRBV5-1; CDR3aa: ASSLEGRVSYNEQF
len: 16; v_gene: TRBV2; CDR3aa: ASSPQGQGVGSGNTIY
len: 17; v_gene: TRBV9; CDR3aa: ASSVGLAGGSSGANVLT
len: 13; v_gene: TRBV5-1; CDR3aa: ASSGARSSTDTQY
len: 11; v_gene: TRBV6-5; CDR3aa: ASATGPNQPQH
len: 13; v_gene: TRBV6-6; CDR3aa: ASSNRGSSSDTQY
len: 13; v_gene: TRBV7-9; CDR3aa: ASRSGRQGNGELF
len: 9; v_gene: TRBV5-4; CDR3aa: ASSQNYGYT
len: 13; v_gene: TRBV6-5; CDR3aa: AIRGTSGAQETQY
len: 9; v_gene: TRBV9; CDR3aa: ASSARDTQY
len: 11; v_gene: TRBV6-5; CDR3aa: ASRDRGRTEAF
len: 13; v_gene: TRBV5-4; CDR3aa: ASSLGGQEIYEQY
len: 14; v_gene: TRBV28; CDR3aa: ASSSQGRGVVTEAF
len: 12; v_gene: TRBV5-8; CDR3aa: ASPSVAKTDTQY
len: 10; v_gene: TRBV10-3; CDR3aa: AISDWNQPQH